The 30 T cell receptor beta chains below come from one sample, sequenced in a study of blood T cell repertoires in COVID-19. Some clones are missing from TCRdb's copy, which holds only in-frame ones; the method was immunoSEQ multiplex PCR. Of roughly 290,000 clones detected, around 88% appear once; the ten largest clones hold 6% to 7%. Sample: PBMCs or T cells enriched from blood (not recorded which). These receptor sequences come from a woman aged 40-49 years who had recovered from COVID-19.

The chain employs TRBV27 and TRBJ2-7; possible D gene TRBD2, 5 bases. Germline V CDR1 and CDR2: MNHEY, SMNVEV (reference sequence). CDR3 length: 15 residues. Trimming took off 5 bases at V and 0 bases at J, with 14 bases between the two ends. The CDR3 DNA reads as TGTGCCAGCAGTGTCTTAGGAGGCGGCTCCTACGAGCAGTACTTC. Protein product: CASSVLGGGSYEQYF.

The CDR3 DNA is TGTGCCAGTAGTAATAGGGGATCTAACCAAGAGACCCAGTACTTC. Its protein product is CASSNRGSNQETQYF. The V gene is TRBV19, the J gene TRBJ2-5, with D possibly being TRBD1 (5 bases). V lost 4 bases and J lost 0, with 12 bases in between. Germline CDR1 reads LNHDA; CDR2 reads SQIVND (reference sequence). The CDR3 has 15 residues.

The chain uses TRBV5-4 and TRBJ2-1, with TRBD2 matching over 15 bases. Germline V lookup: CDR1 SGHNT, CDR2 YYREEE (reference sequence). After removal of 4 bases from V and 10 bases from J, the junction contained 12 bases not matched to a gene. This CDR3 has 17 amino acids. CDR3 protein: CASSLDPGLAGGSEQFF. CDR3 coding DNA: TGTGCCAGCAGCCTGGACCCGGGACTAGCGGGAGGTAGCGAGCAGTTCTTC.

The rearrangement joins TRBV7-2 to TRBJ2-5; 10 bases line up with TRBD2. There are 16 residues in the CDR3. V lost 0 bases to trimming and J lost 4 bases; unmatched junction nucleotides: 5. Germline CDR1 and CDR2: SGHTA and FQGNSA. CDR3 sequence (DNA): TGTGCCAGCAGCTTAGCGGTGAGCGGGAGGGGAGAGACCCAGTACTTC. Its protein product is CASSLAVSGRGETQYF.

The J gene is TRBJ2-7, the V gene TRBV4-3, with 8 bases that match TRBD1. Looked up from germline, CDR1 is LGHNA and CDR2 is YSLEER. This CDR3 region has 16 residues. The junction had 11 bases not matched to a gene; V was cut back by 3 bases and J by 4 bases. CDR3: CASSHSLTGETYEQYF. In DNA form, the CDR3 reads TGCGCCAGCAGCCACAGCCTGACAGGGGAAACTTACGAGCAGTACTTC.

The gene calls are TRBV7-2 and TRBJ1-1; D might be TRBD1 (5 bases). This CDR3 comprises 14 residues. Germline V gene lookup returns CDR1 SGHTA and CDR2 FQGNSA. The V end was cut by 5 bases, the J end by 0 bases, with 10 bases between. CDR3 amino acids: CASSQGLMNTEAFF. The CDR3 DNA sequence: TGTGCCAGCAGCCAGGGACTGATGAACACTGAAGCTTTCTTT.

Regarding this clone: A read error may produce the germline difference seen at one junction end. The chain combines TRBV7-7 with TRBJ2-5; 11 positions match TRBD2. Germline lookup yields CDR1 SSHAT and CDR2 FNYEAQ (reference sequence). The CDR3 totals 16 residues. CDR3 amino acids: CASSLGRLAGQETQYF. CDR3 DNA sequence: TGTGCTAGCAGCTTAGGTAGACTAGCGGGACAAGAGACCCAGTACTTC.

This clone was counted between two and nine times. This chain uses TRBV14 with TRBJ2-1; TRBD2 agrees at 12 bases. There are 15 residues in the CDR3. Germline V gene data show CDR1 as SGHDN and CDR2 as FVKESK. The junction had 8 bases not matched to a gene; V was cut back by 6 bases and J by 8 bases. CDR3 sequence reads: CASSLLAGGGHEQFF. In DNA, the CDR3 is TGTGCCAGCAGTCTTCTAGCGGGAGGGGGTCATGAGCAGTTCTTC.

As regards this clone: The junction does not match germline at one end; this may be a read error. The genes are TRBV30 and TRBJ1-2; D possibly corresponds to TRBD1 (5 bases). This CDR3 is built from 10 residues. Germline CDR1 and CDR2: GTSNPN and SVGIG (reference sequence). The CDR3, as DNA: TGTGCCTGGAGTAGGTCTCGGGACTCCTTC. This translates into CAWSRSRDSF.

The CDR3 DNA sequence: TGTGCCAGCAGCCGGACAACAAACACTGAAGCTTTCTTT. As protein: CASSRTTNTEAFF. The chain carries TRBV3-1 (or the pseudogene TRBV3-2) and TRBJ1-1, with a tentative D call TRBD1 (5 bases). CDR1 is LGHDT, CDR2 YNNKEL, per germline (reference sequence). The length of the CDR3 is 13 residues. Trimming stripped 4 bases from V and 2 bases from J, with 8 bases between.

This sequence joins TRBV19 and TRBJ2-7; 9 bases are a match to TRBD2. Germline V gives CDR1 LNHDA, CDR2 SQIVND (reference sequence). The CDR3 runs to 16 residues. V gave up 1 base and J gave up 5 bases; unmatched junction bases: 9. CDR3 sequence (DNA): TGTGCCAGTAGTATAGCCGCGGGGGGGGCGGTTAACGAGCAGTACTTC. Translation gives CASSIAAGGAVNEQYF.

This clone was observed a handful of times. The rearrangement joins TRBV19 to TRBJ2-3, with 8 bases aligning to TRBD2. With 6 bases clipped from V and 5 bases from J, the junction kept 13 bases outside the gene matches. Germline values: CDR1 LNHDA, CDR2 SQIVND (reference sequence). The CDR3 has 16 residues. CDR3 nucleotide sequence: TGTGCCAGTAGCTTACCCCGTAGCGGGGTGGGAGATACGCAGTATTTT. It translates to CASSLPRSGVGDTQYF.

The chain recombines TRBV27 with TRBJ1-1; weak D call: TRBD1 (5 bases). CDR1 is MNHEY, CDR2 SMNVEV, per germline (reference sequence). The CDR3 length is 14 residues. Trimming removed 2 bases from V and 10 bases from J, with 17 bases in between. Here the CDR3 reads CASSLLGLEGRAFF. CDR3 nucleotide sequence: TGTGCCAGCAGTTTACTGGGACTAGAGGGCAGAGCTTTCTTT.

This chain connects TRBV5-5 to TRBJ1-2; no reliable D call. The CDR3 sequence is 13 residues long. Per the germline V gene, CDR1 is SGHKS and CDR2 is YYEKEE (reference sequence). The V gene lost 0 bases and the J gene lost 8 bases, with 11 bases spanning the gap. CDR3 DNA sequence: TGTGCCAGCAGCTTGGGCGGGGTAAGCGGCTACACCTTC. This encodes CASSLGGVSGYTF.

The rearrangement uses TRBV7-2 and TRBJ1-3; no definite D call. V was shortened by 5 bases and J by 2 bases, with 13 bases between the two germline ends. Germline lookup yields CDR1 SGHTA and CDR2 FQGNSA. CDR3 length equals 15 residues. CDR3: CASSLSLGAGNTIYF. The CDR3 coding sequence is TGTGCCAGCAGCCTCTCTTTGGGAGCTGGAAACACCATATATTTT.

This clone came up once. V and J are TRBV14 and TRBJ2-1; 13 nucleotides agree with TRBD2. This CDR3 is 13 amino acids long. With 4 bases clipped from V and 11 bases from J, the junction kept 2 bases outside the gene matches. Germline V lookup: CDR1 SGHDN, CDR2 FVKESK. This CDR3 is CASSLGTSGKQFF. The CDR3 DNA is TGTGCCAGCAGCCTGGGGACTAGCGGGAAGCAGTTCTTC.

V gene TRBV3-1 (or the pseudogene TRBV3-2) combines with J gene TRBJ1-6, with D perhaps TRBD1 (6 bases). The CDR3 loop spans 19 amino acids. CDR1 is LGHDT, CDR2 YNNKEL, per germline (reference sequence). The germline V and J ends were trimmed by 5 bases and 0 bases, with 20 bases remaining between them. CDR3: CASSSGRTVDSSYNSPLHF. In DNA form, the CDR3 reads TGTGCCAGCAGCTCGGGGCGGACAGTAGATAGCTCCTATAATTCACCCCTCCACTTT.

The V and J genes are TRBV28 and TRBJ1-4; 8 nucleotides line up with TRBD1. This CDR3 region has 17 residues. CDR1 and CDR2 (germline): MDHEN, SYDVKM. V lost 7 bases and J lost 5; bases outside the gene matches: 15. The CDR3 loop reads CASINTRGLDLNEKLFF. Written as DNA, the CDR3 is TGTGCCAGCATAAACACCAGGGGGCTGGATTTAAATGAAAAACTGTTTTTT.

This rearrangement joins TRBV28 to TRBJ1-3; 7 nucleotides line up with TRBD1. CDR1 and CDR2 from the germline V gene are MDHEN and SYDVKM. CDR3 length: 18 residues. Trimming removed 2 bases from V and 1 base from J; junction bases left unmatched: 11. The CDR3 nucleotides read TGTGCCAGCAGTTTAAACCTTGGGTCGACAGGGTCTGGAAACACCATATATTTT. This encodes CASSLNLGSTGSGNTIYF.

The gene calls are TRBV3-1 (or the pseudogene TRBV3-2) and TRBJ1-2, with a tentative D call TRBD1 (6 bases). The CDR3 consists of 16 residues. Germline V CDR1 and CDR2: LGHDT, YNNKEL (reference sequence). V dropped 1 base and J dropped 9 bases, with 21 bases sitting between them. CDR3 sequence: CASSQGGADGGQSYTF. CDR3 nucleotide sequence: TGTGCCAGCAGCCAAGGAGGGGCCGACGGGGGGCAGAGCTACACCTTC.

On this clone: Other DNA sequences within the sample encode an identical CDR3. The chain uses TRBV7-2 and TRBJ1-6, with TRBD1 matching over 8 bases. V lost 1 base to trimming and J lost 6 bases; unmatched junction nucleotides: 2. CDR1 is SGHTA, CDR2 FQGNSA, per germline. There are 15 residues in the CDR3. CDR3 residues: CASSLGTGTNSPLHF. The CDR3 DNA reads as TGTGCCAGCAGCTTAGGGACAGGGACTAATTCACCCCTCCACTTT.

The chain combines TRBV10-3 with TRBJ2-1, with D hard to call. Trimming pared 4 bases from V and 4 bases from J, leaving 8 bases between. Germline CDR1 is ENHRY and CDR2 is SYGVKD. CDR3 size: 13 residues. CDR3 loop: CAISVSPYNEQFF. As DNA, the CDR3 is TGTGCCATCAGTGTGAGTCCATACAATGAGCAGTTCTTC.

A few counts support this clone. The V gene is TRBV7-8, the J gene TRBJ2-4; D call uncertain. Germline V gene sequence: CDR1 SGHVS, CDR2 FQNEAQ. This CDR3 is built from 13 residues. With 0 bases removed from V and 6 bases from J, the gap between germline ends came to 6 bases. The CDR3 coding sequence is TGTGCCAGCAGCTTAGCGCTGGCAAACATTCAGTACTTC. Translated: CASSLALANIQYF.

V gene TRBV6-2 or TRBV6-3 combines with J gene TRBJ2-3; 9 bases are shared with TRBD1. The trim removed 0 bases at V and 6 bases at J, leaving 7 bases unmatched. Germline CDR1 and CDR2: MNHEY and SVGEGT. This CDR3 comprises 16 residues. CDR3 region: CASSYSLTGGWDTQYF. The CDR3 nucleotides read TGTGCCAGCAGTTACTCGCTCACAGGGGGCTGGGATACGCAGTATTTT.

The genes are TRBV12-2 and TRBJ2-3; the listed D gene, TRBD2, was not tested against the DNA. TRBV12-2 is marked as a pseudogene. The CDR3 loop spans 17 amino acids. CDR3 DNA sequence: TGTGCAAGTCGCCAACCCCGATGGGGAGGGCCGCCACATACGCAGTATTTT. Protein sequence: CASRQPRWGGPPHTQYF.

This clone was detected only a few times. The chain combines TRBV20-1 with TRBJ2-5; D is unresolved. From germline, CDR1 is DFQATT and CDR2 SNEGSKA (reference sequence). CDR3 length: 10 residues. Deletions cut 1 base from V and 7 bases from J, with 4 bases between. CDR3 residues: CSARAGTQYF. The CDR3 coding sequence is TGCAGTGCTAGAGCGGGGACCCAGTACTTC.

The rearrangement uses TRBV7-2 and TRBJ2-3; the D gene is possibly TRBD2 (6 bases). This CDR3 has 14 residues. CDR1 is SGHTA, CDR2 FQGNSA, per germline. The ends were cut back, 1 base at V and 4 bases at J, with 9 bases in the middle. CDR3 residues: CASSLGGTPDTQYF. CDR3 sequence (DNA): TGTGCCAGCAGCTTAGGGGGGACTCCAGATACGCAGTATTTT.

The chain combines TRBV30 with TRBJ2-2, with D possibly being TRBD1 (5 bases). CDR1 and CDR2 (germline): GTSNPN, SVGIG (reference sequence). V gave up 1 base and J gave up 6 bases, with 9 bases separating them. The length of the CDR3 is 13 residues. The CDR3 sequence is CAWSGRVAGELFF. CDR3 nucleotides: TGTGCCTGGAGTGGCAGGGTGGCCGGGGAGCTGTTTTTT.

The chain couples TRBV27 to TRBJ2-5; tentative D call: TRBD2 (7 bases). V shed 6 bases and J shed 7 bases, with 15 bases lying between them. Per germline, CDR1 MNHEY and CDR2 SMNVEV (reference sequence). The CDR3 has 13 residues. CDR3 in DNA: TGTGCCAGCAGGAGGGGGGGAGAGGCGACCCAGTACTTC. Its protein is CASRRGGEATQYF.

The chain has TRBV5-1 and TRBJ1-1; 7 bases are a match to TRBD1. This CDR3 contains 14 residues. Germline V lookup: CDR1 SGHRS, CDR2 YFSETQ. V shed 0 bases and J 6 bases; nucleotides not matched to a gene: 5. The CDR3 nucleotides read TGCGCCAGCAGCTTGGACAGGGGAACTCCTGAAGCTTTCTTT. Translated, it gives CASSLDRGTPEAFF. Full variable domain (missing parts from reference TRBV5-1 and TRBJ1-1): KAGVTQTPRYLIKTRGQQVTLSCSPISGHRSVSWYQQTPGQGLQFLFEYFSETQRNKGNFPGRFSGRQFSNSRSEMNVSTLELGDSALYLCASSLDRGTPEAFFGQGTRLTVV.